This TCR beta chain was obtained from a study of T cell changes during pregnancy in multiple sclerosis. V lost 4 bases and J 6 bases, leaving 18 bases between the germline ends. This CDR3 has 16 amino acids. Repertoires were generated with immunoSEQ multiplex PCR, while TCRdb's copy carries only in-frame clones and drops some. This sample has tens of thousands of clones; approximately 91% occur once, and the top ten carry approximately 1.3%. This clone was seen a handful of times. The rearrangement joins TRBV23-1 to TRBJ1-4, with D possibly TRBD1 on 5 matching bases. TRBV23-1 is filed as an ORF, its function uncertain. The material sequenced was peripheral blood, taken in the second trimester of pregnancy. The receptor was isolated from a female donor with multiple sclerosis, enrolled in a pregnancy study. The CDR3 is CASSPRGIQGDEKLFF. CDR3 sequence (DNA): TGCGCCAGCAGTCCAAGGGGCATCCAGGGTGATGAAAAACTGTTTTTT.